This T cell receptor (delta chain) was identified during a study of gamma-delta T cells after stem cell transplantation. TCRdb re-called the RT-PCR reads through CATT. The sample carries 1,500 to 2,000 delta-chain clones, about 8.3% recorded once. The germline CDR1 and CDR2 sequences are TSWWSYY and QGS. The CDR3 is 22 residues long. In its sample, this clone ranks as large (0.1 to 1%). Only one base separates this from a far larger clonotype, so it likely reflects a read error. V gene TRDV1 combines with J gene TRDJ1, with TRDD3 identical over 10 bases. This clonotype was sampled from a human donor. It is not recorded whose cells these are; they may come from a transplant donor. The sample was gamma-delta T cells. The CDR3 DNA follows: TGTGCTCTTGGGGAAAGCCCCATATCTTATTACTGGGGGATCAGGGGCACCGATAAACCCATCTTT. Translated: CALGESPISYYWGIRGTDKPIF.